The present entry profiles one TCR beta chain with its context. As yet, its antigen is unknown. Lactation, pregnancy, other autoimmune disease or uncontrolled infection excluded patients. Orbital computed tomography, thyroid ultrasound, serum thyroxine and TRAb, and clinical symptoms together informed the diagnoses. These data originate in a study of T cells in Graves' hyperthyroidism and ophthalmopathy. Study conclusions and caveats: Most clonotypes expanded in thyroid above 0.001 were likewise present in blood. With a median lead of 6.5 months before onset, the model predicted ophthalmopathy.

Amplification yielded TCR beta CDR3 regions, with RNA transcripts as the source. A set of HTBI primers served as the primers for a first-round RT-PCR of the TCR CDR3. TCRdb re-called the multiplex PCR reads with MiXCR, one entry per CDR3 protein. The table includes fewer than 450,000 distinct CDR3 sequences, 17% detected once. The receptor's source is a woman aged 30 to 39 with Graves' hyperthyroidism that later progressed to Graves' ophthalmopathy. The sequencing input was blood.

The CDR3 bases are TGTGCCAGCAGTCAGGCTAGTGAGCAGTTCTTC. Translation gives CASSQASEQFF. The chain is built from TRBV27 and TRBJ2-1; D gene unclear. The CDR3 extends over 11 amino acids. CDR1 and CDR2 from the germline V gene are MNHEY and SMNVEV (reference sequence). V was trimmed by 5 bases and J by 9 bases, leaving 8 bases between them.